The 27 T cell receptor beta chains below all came from one sample that was sequenced in a study of T cell repertoires in cytomegalovirus infection. These TCRs are of unknown antigen specificity. Via MiXCR, TCRdb re-called the reads, giving one row per CDR3 protein. Seen here are about 220,000 distinct CDR3 sequences, less than 50% observed once, and the top ten hold around 64%. Specimen: CD8+ T cells from cultured PBMCs, collected from culture after CMV antigen stimulation. The origin of the receptors is a human donor in good health (CMV status not recorded). Some clones in this sample may be carry-over from other donors' samples.

V usage is TRBV27 and J usage is TRBJ1-1; D is uncertain. The CDR3 sequence is 15 residues long. The V gene's germline CDR1 is MNHEY and CDR2 SMNVEV (reference sequence). V lost 5 bases, J lost 0 bases, and 13 bases lay in between. This CDR3 is CASSGSPGLNTEAFF. The CDR3 bases are TGTGCCAGCAGTGGGTCCCCCGGACTGAACACTGAAGCTTTCTTT.

Only a few counts were recorded for this clonotype. At one end the junction does not follow the germline gene, possibly because of a read error. The chain recombines TRBV11-2 with TRBJ2-7, with D tentatively TRBD1 or TRBD2 (5 bases each). The CDR3 extends over 16 amino acids. Germline CDR1 SGHAT, CDR2 FQNNGV. CDR3 in amino acids: CANSPSRGRTSYEQYF. In DNA form, the CDR3 reads TGTGCCAACAGCCCCTCGAGGGGCCGGACCTCCTACGAGCAGTACTTC.

This chain joins TRBV12-3 or TRBV12-4 and TRBJ2-2, with 7 bases that match TRBD2. The ends lost 6 bases at V and 0 bases at J; junction bases unmatched: 16. The CDR3 consists of 19 residues. DNA for the CDR3: TGTGCCAGCAGCCTCCCGGCCGGGCTAGCGGATGCGAACACCGGGGAGCTGTTTTTT. It yields the protein CASSLPAGLADANTGELFF.

The chain is built from TRBV7-2 and TRBJ2-1, with 8 bases matching TRBD2. J gave up 5 bases and V 5 bases, and 5 bases lay outside the gene matches. Germline V CDR1 and CDR2: SGHTA, FQGNSA. The length of the CDR3 is 14 residues. The chain's CDR3 is CASSREGGDNEQFF. In DNA form, the CDR3 reads TGTGCCAGCAGCCGGGAGGGGGGGGACAATGAGCAGTTCTTC.

The rearrangement links TRBV20-1 to TRBJ1-1, with D uncertain. Germline values: CDR1 DFQATT, CDR2 SNEGSKA (reference sequence). The CDR3 runs to 17 residues. Trimming cost V 0 bases and J 0 bases, with 17 bases left between them. CDR3 amino acids: CSARDPGRSLVNTEAFF. The DNA of the CDR3 is TGCAGTGCTAGAGATCCCGGGAGGTCCTTGGTGAACACTGAAGCTTTCTTT.

This clonotype was seen only a few times. This rearrangement joins TRBV5-1 to TRBJ2-1; TRBD2 might be the D (6 bases). The V gene's germline CDR1 is SGHRS and CDR2 YFSETQ. V lost 0 bases to trimming and J lost 4 bases, with 11 bases between them. The CDR3 has 15 amino acids. This chain's CDR3 is CASSLAGGMYNEQFF. The CDR3 nucleotides read TGCGCCAGCAGCTTGGCTGGCGGGATGTACAATGAGCAGTTCTTC.

The chain combines TRBV11-3 with TRBJ1-1; TRBD1 matches at 7 bases. The CDR3 runs 14 residues. V trimming: 5 bases; J trimming: 1 base; junction bases outside the gene matches: 4. Per the germline V gene, CDR1 is SGHNT and CDR2 is YENEEA. CDR3 residues: CASSQDRANTEAFF. The DNA of the CDR3 is TGTGCCAGCAGCCAAGACAGGGCGAACACTGAAGCTTTCTTT.

This chain joins TRBV7-8 and TRBJ2-1; perhaps TRBD2 as D (7 bases). This CDR3 is 15 amino acids long. CDR1 and CDR2 (germline): SGHVS, FQNEAQ. Trimming removed 5 bases at V and 5 bases at J, with 16 bases between. CDR3 DNA sequence: TGTGCCAGCAGCCTCGAGGGGGGGCCTGACAATGAGCAGTTCTTC. Protein sequence: CASSLEGGPDNEQFF. Variable domain in full (rest from reference TRBV7-8 and TRBJ2-1): GAGVSQSPRYKVAKRGQDVALRCDPISGHVSLFWYQQALGQGPEFLTYFQNEAQLDKSGLPSDRFFAERPEGSVSTLKIQRTQQEDSAVYLCASSLEGGPDNEQFFGPGTRLTVL.

This clonotype was counted between two and nine times. CDR3 residues: CASSWDRLSGNTIYF. DNA of the CDR3: TGTGCCAGCAGCTGGGACAGGCTCTCTGGAAACACCATATATTTT. The chain employs TRBV11-2 and TRBJ1-3; 8 positions match TRBD1. J gave up 0 bases and V 4 bases, and 2 bases lay outside the gene matches. The germline CDR1 and CDR2 sequences are SGHAT and FQNNGV. The CDR3 runs 15 residues.

V gene TRBV6-6 combines with J gene TRBJ2-3; 7 bases line up with TRBD2. Germline V gives CDR1 MNHNY, CDR2 SVGAGI (reference sequence). V trimming: 0 bases; J trimming: 6 bases; junction bases outside the gene matches: 9. The CDR3 covers 16 residues. DNA for the CDR3: TGTGCCAGCAGTTACTCGGTTCGAAGCGGGGATGATACGCAGTATTTT. Its protein product is CASSYSVRSGDDTQYF.

This rearrangement joins TRBV30 to TRBJ1-1; TRBD1 is a possible D gene (6 bases). The germline V gene has CDR1 GTSNPN and CDR2 SVGIG (reference sequence). V lost 2 bases and J 5 bases, leaving 12 bases between the germline ends. The CDR3 contains 13 residues. This CDR3 is CAWSSGGSTEAFF. DNA for the CDR3: TGTGCCTGGAGTTCGGGGGGCTCAACTGAAGCTTTCTTT.

The gene calls are TRBV11-2 and TRBJ2-4, with D perhaps TRBD1 or TRBD2 (5 bases each). From germline, CDR1 is SGHAT and CDR2 FQNNGV. The CDR3 consists of 16 residues. Trimming stripped 6 bases from V and 0 bases from J, with 15 bases between. CDR3 sequence reads: CASRVGAGLAKNIQYF. In DNA form, the CDR3 reads TGTGCCAGCAGGGTAGGGGCAGGACTAGCCAAAAACATTCAGTACTTC.

This clonotype showed up just a few times. The genes are TRBV7-8 and TRBJ1-1; possibly TRBD1 for D (5 bases). CDR3 size: 15 residues. V lost 1 base, J lost 3 bases, and 12 bases lay in between. CDR1 and CDR2 (germline): SGHVS, FQNEAQ. The CDR3 bases are TGTGCCAGCAGCTTAGATTGGGTGGGGGACACTGAAGCTTTCTTT. Protein: CASSLDWVGDTEAFF.

The J gene is TRBJ2-1, the V gene TRBV27; D remains ambiguous. The CDR3 is 15 amino acids. V was shortened by 2 bases and J by 6 bases, with 14 bases between the two germline ends. Germline CDR1 reads MNHEY; CDR2 reads SMNVEV (reference sequence). CDR3 loop: CASSLGRPESNEQFF. The DNA for the CDR3 is TGTGCCAGCAGTTTAGGCAGGCCCGAATCCAATGAGCAGTTCTTC.

The chain recombines TRBV15 with TRBJ1-5; tentatively, D is TRBD1 (6 bases). CDR1 and CDR2 (germline): LNHNV, YYDKDF (reference sequence). With 3 bases removed from V and 3 bases from J, the gap between germline ends came to 15 bases. The CDR3 extends over 16 amino acids. In DNA form, the CDR3 reads TGTGCCACCAGCAGTACTCCGAGGACAGCCAATCAGCCCCAGCATTTT. Protein sequence: CATSSTPRTANQPQHF.

The rearrangement links TRBV28 to TRBJ2-6; D may match TRBD1 or TRBD2 (5 bases each). The CDR3 covers 17 residues. With 10 bases removed from V and 0 bases from J, the gap between germline ends came to 19 bases. The germline CDR1 and CDR2 sequences are MDHEN and SYDVKM. This chain's CDR3 is CAIASLWGSSGANVLTF. In DNA, the CDR3 is TGTGCCATCGCTAGTCTTTGGGGGAGCTCTGGGGCCAACGTCCTGACTTTC.

The chain combines TRBV20-1 with TRBJ1-2, with a tentative D call TRBD1 (5 bases). Germline V gene sequence: CDR1 DFQATT, CDR2 SNEGSKA (reference sequence). This CDR3 comprises 13 residues. V gave up 0 bases and J gave up 6 bases, with 11 bases separating them. CDR3 amino acids: CSARDLGGDGYTF. DNA for the CDR3: TGCAGTGCTAGAGATCTTGGAGGGGATGGCTACACCTTC.

This clonotype has more than one count but fewer than ten. The chain recombines TRBV9 with TRBJ2-7; D is possibly TRBD1 (6 bases). Trimming took 0 bases from V and 3 from J, leaving 13 bases between them. The germline V gene encodes CDR1 SGDLS and CDR2 YYNGEE. The length of the CDR3 is 15 residues. CDR3 DNA: TGTGCCAGCAGCGTAGGCGGGCAGGGGATCTACGAGCAGTACTTC. Protein product: CASSVGGQGIYEQYF.

The chain has TRBV5-6 and TRBJ2-3; the D is unclear. This CDR3 comprises 12 residues. V was trimmed by 4 bases and J by 6 bases, leaving 9 bases between them. Germline assignment: CDR1 SGHDT and CDR2 YYEEEE. The CDR3 nucleotides are TGTGCCAGCAGCGTGCAGGAGGATACGCAGTATTTT. It codes for CASSVQEDTQYF.

V gene TRBV15 combines with J gene TRBJ2-2, with no clear D. CDR3 length: 17 residues. Trimming removed 0 bases at V and 4 bases at J, with 15 bases between. The germline gives CDR1 LNHNV, CDR2 YYDKDF (reference sequence). CDR3 sequence: CATSRDGEGPSTGELFF. The CDR3 DNA is TGTGCCACCAGCAGAGATGGAGAAGGGCCAAGCACCGGGGAGCTGTTTTTT.

The chain recombines TRBV5-1 with TRBJ2-3; D may be TRBD2 (6 bases). The CDR3 covers 16 residues. Germline CDR1 reads SGHRS; CDR2 reads YFSETQ. The V end was cut by 0 bases, the J end by 0 bases, with 11 bases between. The CDR3 nucleotides are TGCGCCAGCAGCTTGGTCGTTAGCGGAAGCACAGATACGCAGTATTTT. This translates into CASSLVVSGSTDTQYF.

This rearrangement joins TRBV7-9 to TRBJ1-2; D remains ambiguous. V lost 2 bases and J lost 6, with 10 bases in between. This CDR3 contains 13 residues. Germline loops: CDR1 SEHNR, CDR2 FQNEAQ (reference sequence). In DNA form, the CDR3 reads TGTGCCAGCAGCTTAATACCTCTTCATGGCTACACCTTC. Translating gives CASSLIPLHGYTF. The full variable domain, with the rest looked up from reference TRBV7-9 and TRBJ1-2, is DTGVSQNPRHKITKRGQNVTFRCDPISEHNRLYWYRQTLGQGPEFLTYFQNEAQLEKSRLLSDRFSAERPKGSFSTLEIQRTEQGDSAMYLCASSLIPLHGYTFGSGTRLTVV.

J is TRBJ2-7 and V is TRBV19; TRBD2 matches 12 bases. This CDR3 is built from 16 residues. Germline V gene lookup returns CDR1 LNHDA and CDR2 SQIVND (reference sequence). V shed 4 bases, J shed 3 bases, and the junction held 7 bases outside the gene matches. The CDR3 loop is CASSKRTSGDYYEQYF. The CDR3 nucleotides are TGTGCCAGTAGTAAAAGGACTAGCGGGGACTACTACGAGCAGTACTTC.

J is TRBJ2-5 and V is TRBV7-3, with D possibly matching TRBD2 (6 bases). The germline CDR1 and CDR2 sequences are SGHTA and FQGTGA. This CDR3 spans 15 amino acids. The V end was cut by 2 bases, the J end by 2 bases, with 12 bases between. The CDR3 spells CASSLLGGGQETQYF. DNA for the CDR3: TGTGCCAGCAGCTTATTGGGGGGTGGACAAGAGACCCAGTACTTC.

The chain is built from TRBV2 and TRBJ2-4; maybe TRBD2 (6 bases). CDR1 and CDR2 (germline): SNHLY, FYNNEI. This CDR3 spans 17 amino acids. The germline V and J ends were trimmed by 0 bases and 0 bases, with 12 bases remaining between them. CDR3 sequence: CASSEAGGRLAKNIQYF. The CDR3 bases are TGTGCCAGCAGTGAAGCCGGGGGACGTTTAGCCAAAAACATTCAGTACTTC.

This chain uses TRBV4-1 with TRBJ2-5; D not certain. The CDR3 loop spans 12 amino acids. V lost 0 bases, J lost 1 base, and 0 bases lay in between. The germline CDR1 and CDR2 sequences are MGHRA and YSYEKL. The CDR3 loop is CASSQDQETQYF. In DNA, the CDR3 is TGCGCCAGCAGCCAAGACCAAGAGACCCAGTACTTC.

The genes are TRBV27 and TRBJ1-2; TRBD1 aligns across 8 bases. Germline trimming cut 4 bases from V and 4 bases from J; bases unmatched to any gene: 5. The CDR3 contains 14 residues. Germline values: CDR1 MNHEY, CDR2 SMNVEV (reference sequence). DNA of the CDR3: TGTGCCAGCAGTTCCTACAGGGGGGTCTATGGCTACACCTTC. Amino acids: CASSSYRGVYGYTF.